The subject of this entry is one TCR beta chain. Its matching antigen is unknown. ViraFEST assay sequencing came after antigen-specific CD4+ T cells were expanded with viral peptide pools. It was after roughly ten days of culture that CD4+ T cells were isolated. None of these healthy vaccinees had been infected with SARS-CoV-2 before vaccination. The data originate from a study of vaccination effects on CD4 cells after COVID-19. Regarding the study as a whole: Whether induced by infection or by vaccine, clones showed marked clonal contraction late after vaccination. Healthy vaccinees had only 1 of 255 vaccine-induced clones cross-react with common cold coronaviruses.

The CDR3 extends over 15 amino acids. In germline, CDR1 is SGHTA, CDR2 FQGNSA. V gave up 5 bases and J gave up 3 bases, with 11 bases separating them. The table came from immunoSEQ multiplex PCR; TCRdb's copy has only in-frame clones and leaves some out. The sample includes 74,000 or so clones, 75% to 85% seen only once; the top ten take 12%. This receptor was taken from a human donor who received a COVID-19 vaccine. The material sequenced was CD4+ T cells from PBMCs cultured with SARS-CoV-2 spike peptides, taken before COVID-19 vaccination. The chain couples TRBV7-2 to TRBJ1-6; the D gene is possibly TRBD1 (5 bases). CDR3 nucleotides: TGTGCCAGCAGCGGCATGGGACTCTATAATTCACCCCTCCACTTT. This gives the protein CASSGMGLYNSPLHF.